The clone carrying this T cell receptor (beta chain) was observed many times. Antigen unknown. This specimen comes from a study of blood T cells in healthy people across ages. Across the study: About one barcoded beta molecule per two T cells was captured by template switching. Study results and caveats: Donors of long life had a larger count of naive CD4+ cells and greater diversity than aged donors.

The CDR3 is 15 residues long. Between the trimmed V and J ends, which lost 4 bases and 6 bases, there was a span of 20 bases. Germline values: CDR1 SGHRS, CDR2 YFSETQ. For the second PCR, which ran for roughly 6 to 12 cycles, a sample-barcoded 5' primer and a J-beta primer mix were used. TCRdb re-called the 5' RACE reads through MiXCR, storing one row per CDR3 protein. The data contain some 560,000 distinct CDR3 sequences, roughly a quarter of them singletons. Another study also made use of these data, one on T cells of mothers and their children. That source reports: In this cohort, donors were three healthy Caucasian mothers plus their six children. cDNA was synthesized from all extracted RNA at about 1.6 ug per reaction.

The sequence was obtained from a boy between 2 and 10 years old in good health. Sequencing used blood. V is TRBV5-1 and J is TRBJ2-7, with TRBD1 as a possible D gene (5 bases). DNA for the CDR3: TGCGCCAGCAGCCGCATCCCCGGTCAGGGTAGCGAGCAGTACTTC. It specifies CASSRIPGQGSEQYF.